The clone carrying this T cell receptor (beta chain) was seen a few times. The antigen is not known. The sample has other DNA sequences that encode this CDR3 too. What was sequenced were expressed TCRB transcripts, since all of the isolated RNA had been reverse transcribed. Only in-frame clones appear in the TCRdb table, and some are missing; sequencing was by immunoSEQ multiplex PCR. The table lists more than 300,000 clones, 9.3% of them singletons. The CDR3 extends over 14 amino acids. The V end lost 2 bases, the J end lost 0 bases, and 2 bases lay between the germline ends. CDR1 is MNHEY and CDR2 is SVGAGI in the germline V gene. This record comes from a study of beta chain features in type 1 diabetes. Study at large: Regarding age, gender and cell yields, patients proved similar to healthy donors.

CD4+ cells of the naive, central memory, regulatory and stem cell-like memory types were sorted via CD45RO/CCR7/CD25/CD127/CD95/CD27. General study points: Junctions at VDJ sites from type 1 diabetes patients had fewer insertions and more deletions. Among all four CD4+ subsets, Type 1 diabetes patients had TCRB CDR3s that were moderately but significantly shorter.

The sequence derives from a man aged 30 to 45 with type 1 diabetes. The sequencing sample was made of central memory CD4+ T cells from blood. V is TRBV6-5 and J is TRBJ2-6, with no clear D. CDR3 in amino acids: CASSYGSGANVLTF. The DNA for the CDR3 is TGTGCCAGCAGTTACGGCTCTGGGGCCAACGTCCTGACTTTC.